The 26 T cell receptor beta chains listed next were all sequenced from one sample in a study of shared clonotypes between healthy human individuals (dated by TCRdb to 2018 to 2021). The receptor library was made with the immunoSEQ multiplex PCR assay. TCRdb re-hosts the immuneACCESS table, in-frame sequences only. Its copies lack some clones; in the studies checked, an unresolved V gene accounts for under half of them, and the cause for the rest is not known. The sample contains around 2,000,000 clones, approximately 95% of them found a single time. The ten largest clones add up to roughly 0.13% of the sample. Sequenced sample: naive CD4+ T cells sorted from blood. This sample's cell subset or site label indicates: CD45RA+ positively selected. These receptors all come from a man aged 18-30 years in good health.

The chain has TRBV9 and TRBJ2-7; 9 bases agree with TRBD2. Germline values: CDR1 SGDLS, CDR2 YYNGEE. The CDR3 has 14 amino acids. V was clipped by 0 bases and J by 6 bases; unmatched bases: 4. CDR3 residues: CASSVVPAGGEQYF. CDR3 nucleotides: TGTGCCAGCAGCGTAGTCCCAGCGGGAGGCGAGCAGTACTTC. The whole variable domain, filled in from reference TRBV9 and TRBJ2-7, reads DSGVTQTPKHLITATGQRVTLRCSPRSGDLSVYWYQQSLDQGLQFLIQYYNGEERAKGNILERFSAQQFPDLHSELNLSSLELGDSALYFCASSVVPAGGEQYFGPGTRLTVT.

The chain couples TRBV5-4 to TRBJ1-2, with D possibly matching TRBD1 (5 bases). V was shortened by 1 base and J by 2 bases, with 9 bases between the two germline ends. Germline values: CDR1 SGHNT, CDR2 YYREEE (reference sequence). This CDR3 has 14 residues. The CDR3 sequence: CASSLYEGNYGYTF. CDR3 nucleotide sequence: TGTGCCAGCAGCTTGTACGAGGGGAACTATGGCTACACCTTC.

On this clone: The same CDR3 arises from other DNA sequences in this sample as well. This chain links TRBV5-1 with TRBJ2-5, with D perhaps matching TRBD2 (6 bases). Germline values: CDR1 SGHRS, CDR2 YFSETQ. CDR3 length equals 14 residues. Trimming shortened V by 0 bases and J by 5 bases, and 11 bases separated the two germline ends. CDR3 sequence reads: CASSLEGGWETQYF. CDR3 nucleotide sequence: TGCGCCAGCAGCTTGGAAGGAGGGTGGGAGACCCAGTACTTC.

Here the CDR3 reads CASSQLNRGMGGYTF. CDR3 coding DNA: TGTGCCAGCAGTCAACTCAACAGGGGAATGGGTGGCTACACCTTC. The V gene is TRBV28, the J gene TRBJ1-2; 7 nucleotides align to TRBD1. The germline V gene encodes CDR1 MDHEN and CDR2 SYDVKM. The CDR3 has 15 amino acids. Trimming took 5 bases from V and 7 from J; bases not matched to a gene: 13.

The chain has TRBV11-2 and TRBJ1-6, with 7 positions matching TRBD1. The CDR3 has 15 residues. Trimming cost V 2 bases and J 3 bases; bases outside gene matches: 1. Germline CDR1 is SGHAT and CDR2 is FQNNGV. The CDR3 sequence: CASSLRQGYNSPLHF. The CDR3 region has the DNA TGTGCCAGCAGCTTACGACAGGGCTATAATTCACCCCTCCACTTT.

The rearrangement links TRBV4-1 to TRBJ2-1, with D possibly being TRBD2 (7 bases). The germline V and J ends were trimmed by 4 bases and 7 bases, with 20 bases remaining between them. The CDR3 has 16 residues. Germline lookup yields CDR1 MGHRA and CDR2 YSYEKL. The DNA for the CDR3 is TGCGCCAGCAGCCCTTCTCCCGGGGGGCCTGGGAATGAGCAGTTCTTC. Translating it yields CASSPSPGGPGNEQFF.

The CDR3 DNA sequence: TGTGCCAGCAGCTTAGCCTCCTTGGGTTCTTCGAACACAGATACGCAGTATTTT. Translating gives CASSLASLGSSNTDTQYF. The genes are TRBV7-2 and TRBJ2-3; D gene unclear. This CDR3 has 18 amino acids. The V and J ends lost 0 bases and 2 bases respectively, with 18 bases between them. CDR1 is SGHTA and CDR2 is FQGNSA in the germline V gene.

The chain joins TRBV11-3 to TRBJ2-1; TRBD1 is a possible D gene (6 bases). The CDR3 has 13 amino acids. Germline CDR1 reads SGHNT; CDR2 reads YENEEA. Trimming removed 3 bases from V and 9 bases from J, with 12 bases in between. CDR3: CASSFTGSGEQFF. The CDR3 DNA sequence: TGTGCCAGCAGCTTCACAGGGTCAGGTGAGCAGTTCTTC.

The chain is built from TRBV2 and TRBJ1-5, with a possible D match to TRBD1 (6 bases). V shed 4 bases and J shed 2 bases, with 12 bases lying between them. Germline CDR1 is SNHLY and CDR2 is FYNNEI. This CDR3 contains 15 residues. CDR3 nucleotides: TGTGCCAGCAGTGTGAGGGCAGGGGGCAATCAGCCCCAGCATTTT. This translates into CASSVRAGGNQPQHF.

The rearrangement links TRBV10-3 to TRBJ2-5; weak D call: TRBD1 (5 bases). This CDR3 region has 12 residues. Germline loops: CDR1 ENHRY, CDR2 SYGVKD. V shed 9 bases and J shed 5 bases, with 13 bases lying between them. CDR3 protein: CAIGQGLETQYF. The CDR3 coding sequence is TGTGCCATAGGTCAGGGTTTGGAGACCCAGTACTTC.

This clone is a singleton in its sample. The V gene is TRBV10-3, the J gene TRBJ2-1, with D perhaps TRBD1 (6 bases). Per germline, CDR1 ENHRY and CDR2 SYGVKD. The V end lost 4 bases, the J end lost 6 bases, and 19 bases lay between the germline ends. The CDR3 is made up of 16 amino acids. The CDR3 bases are TGTGCCATCAGTGGACAGGACTCCGTCGGAGGCAATGAGCAGTTCTTC. Amino acids: CAISGQDSVGGNEQFF.

V is TRBV6-1 and J is TRBJ1-5, with D maybe TRBD1 (5 bases). Germline CDR1 reads MNHNS; CDR2 reads SASEGT. This CDR3 is 13 amino acids long. V was cut by 5 bases and J by 7 bases, with 12 bases left in between. DNA for the CDR3: TGTGCCAGCAGTTTTAATGACAGACAGCCCCAGCATTTT. Translated: CASSFNDRQPQHF.

This sequence joins TRBV21-1 and TRBJ1-1; TRBD1 was called by the table and not checked on the DNA. TRBV21-1 is a pseudogene segment. The CDR3 is 15 amino acids. CDR3 sequence: CASSQNRVQNTEAFF. CDR3 nucleotides: TGTGCCAGCAGTCAAAACAGGGTCCAAAACACTGAAGCTTTCTTT.

This sequence joins TRBV2 and TRBJ2-3; 7 nucleotides agree with TRBD2. V was clipped by 6 bases and J by 1 base; unmatched bases: 7. Looked up from germline, CDR1 is SNHLY and CDR2 is FYNNEI. The CDR3 sequence is 15 residues long. DNA for the CDR3: TGTGCCAGCAGGCCCTGGCTAGCGGGCACAGATACGCAGTATTTT. Residues: CASRPWLAGTDTQYF.

This rearrangement joins TRBV11-1 to TRBJ1-2, with D possibly being TRBD1 (6 bases). The CDR3 runs to 13 residues. V was pared by 5 bases and J by 6 bases, with 13 bases between. Germline V lookup: CDR1 SGHAT, CDR2 FQDESV (reference sequence). The CDR3 region has the DNA TGTGCCAGCAGCCACAGGGTTTACGATGGCTACACCTTC. It encodes CASSHRVYDGYTF.

This clone was found a few times. V is TRBV6-4 and J is TRBJ2-1; TRBD1 might be the D (5 bases). The germline gives CDR1 MRHNA, CDR2 SNTAGT. Trimming removed 6 bases from V and 6 bases from J, with 15 bases in between. The CDR3 covers 14 residues. CDR3 bases: TGTGCCAGCAGGCCGAGACCAAGGGGCAATGAGCAGTTCTTC. Protein sequence: CASRPRPRGNEQFF.

This rearrangement joins TRBV6-5 to TRBJ2-7; 10 nucleotides line up with TRBD2. The CDR3 totals 15 residues. Unmatched junction bases numbered 5, after V lost 2 bases and J lost 4 bases. The germline V gene has CDR1 MNHEY and CDR2 SVGAGI. The CDR3: CASSYGTSDRYEQYF. The CDR3, as DNA: TGTGCCAGCAGTTACGGGACTAGCGATAGATACGAGCAGTACTTC.

This clone was detected once. The CDR3: CASSPSTSGKETQYF. The DNA for the CDR3 is TGTGCCAGCTCACCATCGACTAGCGGGAAAGAGACCCAGTACTTC. The V and J genes are TRBV18 and TRBJ2-5, with 11 bases identical to TRBD2. The CDR3 has 15 amino acids. Germline V CDR1 and CDR2: KGHSH, LQKENI. V dropped 2 bases and J dropped 3; count of bases not matched to a gene: 2.

The chain combines TRBV27 with TRBJ1-6, with 7 bases matching TRBD1. CDR1 is MNHEY, CDR2 SMNVEV, per germline (reference sequence). The CDR3 contains 16 residues. The V gene end was trimmed by 6 bases and the J gene end by 6 bases; junction bases not matched to a gene: 11. The CDR3, as DNA: TGTGCCAGCAGGATGACAGGGTCCCCTGGTAATTCACCCCTCCACTTT. Translating it yields CASRMTGSPGNSPLHF.

With regard to this clone: One end of the junction varies from germline; a read error may be responsible. The chain uses TRBV6-6 and TRBJ1-1, with a weak D call TRBD1 (6 bases). Germline V gene data show CDR1 as MNHNY and CDR2 as SVGAGI (reference sequence). CDR3 length: 16 residues. The CDR3 sequence: CASNSPMDRVKTEAFF. The CDR3 coding sequence is TGTGCCAGCAATTCCCCAATGGACAGAGTGAAAACTGAAGCTTTCTTT.

V and J are TRBV28 and TRBJ2-1; 14 nucleotides match TRBD2. Germline V gene data show CDR1 as MDHEN and CDR2 as SYDVKM. The CDR3 contains 17 residues. V gave up 1 base and J gave up 5 bases; unmatched junction bases: 4. The CDR3 sequence is CASSLSGGLAGDNEQFF. CDR3 sequence (DNA): TGTGCCAGCAGTTTATCAGGGGGACTAGCGGGGGACAATGAGCAGTTCTTC.

V is TRBV10-1 and J is TRBJ1-1, with a weak D call TRBD1 (5 bases). CDR3 length: 13 residues. V lost 4 bases and J 4 bases, leaving 10 bases between the germline ends. The germline CDR1 and CDR2 sequences are WNHNN and SYGVQD (reference sequence). In nucleotides, the CDR3 is TGCGCCAGCAGTGCCAGGGCGGGCACTGAAGCTTTCTTT. It encodes CASSARAGTEAFF.

The CDR3 DNA reads as TGTGCCAGCAGCTTGGTCGGGACTAGCTCAGATACGCAGTATTTT. It codes for CASSLVGTSSDTQYF. This sequence joins TRBV5-4 and TRBJ2-3; 9 nucleotides align to TRBD2. The CDR3 length is 15 residues. V was pared by 0 bases and J by 4 bases, with 3 bases of the junction left unmatched. Looked up from germline, CDR1 is SGHNT and CDR2 is YYREEE (reference sequence).

The V call is TRBV10-1, the J call TRBJ2-7; tentative D call: TRBD2 (6 bases). The V end was cut by 3 bases, the J end by 2 bases, with 14 bases between. The CDR3 runs to 15 residues. Germline loops: CDR1 WNHNN, CDR2 SYGVQD (reference sequence). CDR3 amino acids: CASSDSGTPTYEQYF. CDR3 DNA sequence: TGCGCCAGCAGTGACTCCGGGACTCCCACCTACGAGCAGTACTTC.

The gene calls are TRBV19 and TRBJ1-5; 7 bases line up with TRBD1. The germline gives CDR1 LNHDA, CDR2 SQIVND (reference sequence). The CDR3 runs 11 residues. The J segment lost 11 bases and the V segment lost 11 bases, leaving 9 bases of the junction unmatched. The DNA of the CDR3 is TGTGCCGTCAGCAGGGGGTCAGCCCAGCATTTT. It translates to CAVSRGSAQHF. Complete variable domain (other parts from reference TRBV19 and TRBJ1-5): DGGITQSPKYLFRKEGQNVTLSCEQNLNHDAMYWYRQDPGQGLRLIYYSQIVNDFQKGDIAEGYSVSREKKESFPLTVTSAQKNPTAFYLCAVSRGSAQHFGDGTRLSIL.

In regard to this clone: This may be a read error, as it is one base from a much larger clone. The gene calls are TRBV4-3 and TRBJ1-1; D remains unclear. V dropped 1 base and J dropped 0 bases, with 3 bases sitting between them. The CDR3 extends over 13 amino acids. CDR1 LGHNA and CDR2 YSLEER come from the germline V gene. CDR3 sequence (DNA): TGCGCCAGCAGCCAAGGGGTGAACACTGAAGCTTTCTTT. Its translation is CASSQGVNTEAFF.